The T cell receptor beta chain under discussion was sequenced for a study of T-cell memory formation after mild COVID-19. Whole-study context: Clusters of TCRs were largely donor specific.

For this clonotype: Its antigen remains unidentified.

The V gene lost 0 bases and the J gene lost 10 bases, with 16 bases spanning the gap. The CDR3 extends over 15 amino acids. Germline V CDR1 and CDR2: LNHNV, YYDKDF (reference sequence). Study results and caveats: Unconfirmed was the SARS-CoV-2 specificity of second-wave clones that peaked on day 37.

5'RACE with constant-segment primers yielded barcoded, UMI-tagged TCR alpha and TCR beta cDNA libraries. TCRdb reprocessed the 5' RACE reads with MiXCR, giving one entry per CDR3 protein. The top ten hold 25% to 35% of the sample, which has 92,000 or so distinct CDR3 sequences, roughly an eighth seen once. The receptor's source is an adult woman who had mild COVID-19 (a few samples of this study predate the infection). Cell type and time point are not known. The V gene is TRBV15, the J gene TRBJ2-1, with D perhaps TRBD1 (5 bases). Sequenced material: PBMCs or a T cell subset sorted from them (not recorded which). Here the CDR3 reads CATSRDRAGSREQFF. Here the CDR3 DNA reads TGTGCCACCAGCAGAGATCGGGCAGGGTCGCGGGAGCAGTTCTTC.